This TCR beta chain was identified in a study of blood T cells in healthy people across ages. Then a second PCR, running about 7 to 11 cycles, was carried out with a sample-barcoded 5' primer and a J-beta primer mix. TCRdb called the 5' RACE reads again in MiXCR, with one record for every CDR3 protein. Found here are roughly 1.6 million distinct CDR3 sequences, roughly 30% of them singletons; the top ten hold over 9%. The CDR3 covers 14 residues. V lost 1 base and J lost 1, with 7 bases in between. Germline V gene data show CDR1 as LGHDT and CDR2 as YNNKEL (reference sequence). Concerning this clonotype: A read error may be the cause here, since a much bigger clone is one base away.

The sample taken for sequencing was blood. The chain employs TRBV3-1 and TRBJ1-2, with a tentative D call TRBD1 (6 bases). The source of this sequence is a woman aged 30 to 39 in good health. This chain's CDR3 is CASSQGTVNYGYTF. The CDR3 DNA follows: TGTGCCAGCAGCCAAGGGACAGTTAACTATGGCTACACCTTC.